This TCR beta chain was recorded in a study of blood T cell repertoires in COVID-19. The CDR3 length is 15 residues. Germline values: CDR1 MNHEY, CDR2 SVGAGI. The germline V and J ends were trimmed by 6 bases and 0 bases, with 9 bases remaining between them. TCRdb keeps only in-frame clones here, not all; method: immunoSEQ multiplex PCR. Of 120,000 or so clones listed, around 89% were seen once; the top ten hold 1.5%. This sequence was found in a human donor in a cohort sampled during active COVID-19. J is TRBJ1-6 and V is TRBV6-5; D possibly corresponds to TRBD1 (6 bases). Sequences were obtained from peripheral blood. In nucleotides, the CDR3 is TGTGCCAGCAGGGCAGGGGTCTCCTATAATTCACCCCTCCACTTT. Its translation is CASRAGVSYNSPLHF.